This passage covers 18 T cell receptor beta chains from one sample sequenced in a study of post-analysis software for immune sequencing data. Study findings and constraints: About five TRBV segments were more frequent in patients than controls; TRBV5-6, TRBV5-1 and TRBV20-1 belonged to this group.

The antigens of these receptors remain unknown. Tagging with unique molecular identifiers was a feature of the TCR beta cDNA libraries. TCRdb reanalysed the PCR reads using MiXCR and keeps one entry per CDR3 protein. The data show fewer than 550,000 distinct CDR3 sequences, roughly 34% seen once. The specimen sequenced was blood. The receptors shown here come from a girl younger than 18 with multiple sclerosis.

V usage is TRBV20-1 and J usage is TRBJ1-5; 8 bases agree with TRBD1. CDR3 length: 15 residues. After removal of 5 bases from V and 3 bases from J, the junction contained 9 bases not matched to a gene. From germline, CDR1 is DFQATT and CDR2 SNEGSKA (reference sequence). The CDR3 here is CSAQSGQGVNQPQHF. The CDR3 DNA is TGCAGTGCTCAAAGCGGACAGGGAGTCAATCAGCCCCAGCATTTT.

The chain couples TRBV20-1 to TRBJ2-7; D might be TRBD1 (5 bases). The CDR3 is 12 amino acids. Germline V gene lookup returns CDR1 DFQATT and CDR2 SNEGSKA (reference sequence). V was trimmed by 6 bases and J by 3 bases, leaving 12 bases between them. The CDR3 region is CSAVQGIYEQYF. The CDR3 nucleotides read TGCAGTGCGGTGCAGGGTATCTACGAGCAGTACTTC.

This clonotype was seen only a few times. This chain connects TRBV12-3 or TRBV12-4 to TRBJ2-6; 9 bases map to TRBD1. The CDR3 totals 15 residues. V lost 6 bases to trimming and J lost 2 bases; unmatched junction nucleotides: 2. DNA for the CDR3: TGTGCCAGCAGCCGACAGGGGGCTGGGGCCAACGTCCTGACTTTC. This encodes CASSRQGAGANVLTF.

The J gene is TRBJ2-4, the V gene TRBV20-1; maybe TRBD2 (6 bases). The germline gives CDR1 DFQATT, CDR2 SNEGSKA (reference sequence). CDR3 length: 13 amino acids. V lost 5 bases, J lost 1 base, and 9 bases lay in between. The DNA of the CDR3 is TGCAGTGCTGGCGGGGACGCCAAAAACATTCAGTACTTC. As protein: CSAGGDAKNIQYF.

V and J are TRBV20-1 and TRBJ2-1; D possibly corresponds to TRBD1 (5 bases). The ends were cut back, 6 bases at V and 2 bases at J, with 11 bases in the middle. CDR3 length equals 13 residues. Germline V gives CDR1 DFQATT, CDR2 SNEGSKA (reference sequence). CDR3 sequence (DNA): TGCAGTGCCGACAGTGTCCCCTACAATGAGCAGTTCTTC. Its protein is CSADSVPYNEQFF.

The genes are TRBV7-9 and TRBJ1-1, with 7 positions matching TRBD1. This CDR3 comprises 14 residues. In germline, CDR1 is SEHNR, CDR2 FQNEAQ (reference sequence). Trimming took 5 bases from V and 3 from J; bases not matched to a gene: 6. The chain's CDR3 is CASSARDRYTEAFF. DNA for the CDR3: TGTGCCAGCAGCGCCAGGGACAGATACACTGAAGCTTTCTTT. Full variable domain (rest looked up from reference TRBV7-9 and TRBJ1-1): DTGVSQNPRHKITKRGQNVTFRCDPISEHNRLYWYRQTLGQGPEFLTYFQNEAQLEKSRLLSDRFSAERPKGSFSTLEIQRTEQGDSAMYLCASSARDRYTEAFFGQGTRLTVV.

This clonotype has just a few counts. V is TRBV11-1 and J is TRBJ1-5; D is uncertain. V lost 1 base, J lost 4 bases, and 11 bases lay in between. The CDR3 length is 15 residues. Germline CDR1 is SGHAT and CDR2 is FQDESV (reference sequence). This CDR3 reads CASSLDGGINQPQHF. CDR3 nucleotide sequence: TGTGCCAGCAGCTTAGATGGAGGGATAAATCAGCCCCAGCATTTT.

DNA for the CDR3: TGCGCCAGCAGCCGGGTAGCTGGGGCCAACGTCCTGACTTTC. Its protein product is CASSRVAGANVLTF. The chain carries TRBV5-1 and TRBJ2-6; D is uncertain. The CDR3 consists of 14 residues. V shed 4 bases and J shed 2 bases, with 7 bases lying between them. Germline V gene lookup returns CDR1 SGHRS and CDR2 YFSETQ.

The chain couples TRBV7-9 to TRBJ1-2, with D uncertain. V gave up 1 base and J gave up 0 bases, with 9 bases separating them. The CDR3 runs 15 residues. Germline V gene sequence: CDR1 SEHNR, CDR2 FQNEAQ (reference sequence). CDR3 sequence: CASSLVTVANYGYTF. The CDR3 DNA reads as TGTGCCAGCAGCTTAGTTACCGTAGCTAACTATGGCTACACCTTC.

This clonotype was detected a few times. CDR3 sequence reads: CASSLELRTRERAQYF. The CDR3 region has the DNA TGTGCCAGCAGCTTAGAGCTCCGGACTAGGGAAAGGGCCCAGTACTTC. The chain uses TRBV7-8 and TRBJ2-7; 7 nucleotides align to TRBD2. The CDR3 loop spans 16 amino acids. Germline assignment: CDR1 SGHVS and CDR2 FQNEAQ. The trim removed 1 base at V and 10 bases at J, leaving 16 bases unmatched.

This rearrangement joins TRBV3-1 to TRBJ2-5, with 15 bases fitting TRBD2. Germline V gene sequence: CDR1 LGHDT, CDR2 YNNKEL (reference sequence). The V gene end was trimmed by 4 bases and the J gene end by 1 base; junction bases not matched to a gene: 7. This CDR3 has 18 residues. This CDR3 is CASSLGLAGGPFQETQYF. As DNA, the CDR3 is TGTGCCAGCAGCCTAGGACTAGCGGGGGGGCCGTTCCAAGAGACCCAGTACTTC.

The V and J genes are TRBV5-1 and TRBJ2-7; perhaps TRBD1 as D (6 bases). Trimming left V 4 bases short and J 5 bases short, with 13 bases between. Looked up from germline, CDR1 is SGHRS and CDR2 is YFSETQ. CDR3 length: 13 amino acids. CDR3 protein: CASSANRVDEQYF. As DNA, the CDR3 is TGCGCCAGCAGCGCGAACAGGGTCGACGAGCAGTACTTC. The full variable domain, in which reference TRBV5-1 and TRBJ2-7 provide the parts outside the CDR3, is KAGVTQTPRYLIKTRGQQVTLSCSPISGHRSVSWYQQTPGQGLQFLFEYFSETQRNKGNFPGRFSGRQFSNSRSEMNVSTLELGDSALYLCASSANRVDEQYFGPGTRLTVT.

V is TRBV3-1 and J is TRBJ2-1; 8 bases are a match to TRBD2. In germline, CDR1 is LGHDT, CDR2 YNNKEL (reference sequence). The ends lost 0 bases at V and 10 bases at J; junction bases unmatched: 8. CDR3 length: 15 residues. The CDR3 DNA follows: TGTGCCAGCAGCCAAGAGCGGCTAGCGGGCAGGGAGCAGTTCTTC. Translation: CASSQERLAGREQFF.

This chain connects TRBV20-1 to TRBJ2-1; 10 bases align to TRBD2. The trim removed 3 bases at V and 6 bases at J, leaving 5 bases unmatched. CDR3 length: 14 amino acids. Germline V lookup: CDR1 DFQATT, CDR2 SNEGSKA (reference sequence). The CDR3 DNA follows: TGCAGTGCTAGTATAGCGGGGGGTTTCAATGAGCAGTTCTTC. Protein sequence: CSASIAGGFNEQFF.

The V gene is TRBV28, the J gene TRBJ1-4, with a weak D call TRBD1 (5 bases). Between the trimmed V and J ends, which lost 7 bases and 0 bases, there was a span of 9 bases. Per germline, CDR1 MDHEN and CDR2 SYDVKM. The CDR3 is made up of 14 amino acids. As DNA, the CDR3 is TGTGCCAGCACAGGGATTGCAACTAATGAAAAACTGTTTTTT. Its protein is CASTGIATNEKLFF. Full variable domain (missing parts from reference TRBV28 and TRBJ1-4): DVKVTQSSRYLVKRTGEKVFLECVQDMDHENMFWYRQDPGLGLRLIYFSYDVKMKEKGDIPEGYSVSREKKERFSLILESASTNQTSMYLCASTGIATNEKLFFGSGTQLSVL.

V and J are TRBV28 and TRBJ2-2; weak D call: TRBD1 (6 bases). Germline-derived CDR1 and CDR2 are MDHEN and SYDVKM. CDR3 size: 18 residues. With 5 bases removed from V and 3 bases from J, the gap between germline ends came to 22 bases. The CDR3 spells CASSPPGWGRRDTGELFF. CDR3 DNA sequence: TGTGCCAGCAGTCCTCCGGGTTGGGGGCGAAGGGACACCGGGGAGCTGTTTTTT. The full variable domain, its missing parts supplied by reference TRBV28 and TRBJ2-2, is DVKVTQSSRYLVKRTGEKVFLECVQDMDHENMFWYRQDPGLGLRLIYFSYDVKMKEKGDIPEGYSVSREKKERFSLILESASTNQTSMYLCASSPPGWGRRDTGELFFGEGSRLTVL.

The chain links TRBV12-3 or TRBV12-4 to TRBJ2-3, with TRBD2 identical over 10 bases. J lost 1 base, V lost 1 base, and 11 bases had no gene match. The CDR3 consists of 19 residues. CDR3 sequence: CASSLVGLAGAKGTDTQYF. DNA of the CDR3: TGTGCCAGCAGTTTAGTGGGTCTAGCGGGGGCCAAGGGCACAGATACGCAGTATTTT.

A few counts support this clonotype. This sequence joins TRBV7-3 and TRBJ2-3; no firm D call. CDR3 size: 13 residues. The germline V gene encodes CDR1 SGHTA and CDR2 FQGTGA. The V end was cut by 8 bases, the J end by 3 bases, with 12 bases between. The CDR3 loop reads CASSPAGTDTQYF. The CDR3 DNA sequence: TGTGCCAGCTCTCCCGCTGGAACAGATACGCAGTATTTT.